This T cell receptor beta chain was found in a study of T cell responses to AZD1222 COVID-19 vaccine. Study-wide findings and caveats: Rises in breadth and depth of Spike-specific TCRs came after two AZD1222 doses.

Comment on this clone: The target antigen is unknown.

The CDR3 totals 13 residues. Between the trimmed V and J ends, which lost 5 bases and 4 bases, there was a span of 11 bases. CDR1 and CDR2 from the germline V gene are MNHEY and SVGEGT. TCRdb's table, derived via immunoSEQ multiplex PCR, lists solely in-frame clones and lacks some. This sample has about 180,000 clones, with nearly 95% found just once. The gene calls are TRBV6-2 or TRBV6-3 and TRBJ2-5; D is undetermined. The material was peripheral blood, obtained 28 days after the second AZD1222 dose. This clonotype originated in an adult who received the AZD1222 COVID-19 vaccine. The CDR3 DNA follows: TGTGCCAGCAGTACCCCGACTGCAGAGACCCAGTACTTC. It specifies CASSTPTAETQYF.